What follows describes a single T cell receptor beta chain. The antigen is undetermined. Major depressive disorder by DSM-IV, Hamilton depression score of at least 18. For at least 8 weeks, patients took no psychiatric medication. Typically 90% to 95% of enriched cells were CD4+. Germline V CDR1 and CDR2: SGHRS, YFSETQ. V gave up 4 bases and J gave up 2 bases, with 9 bases separating them. The CDR3 has 13 residues. Libraries were prepared by immunoSEQ multiplex PCR; TCRdb keeps only in-frame clonotypes and omits some of them. The sample holds about 25,000 clones; roughly nine tenths are singletons and the top ten take roughly 0.72%. The data derive from a study of untreated major depressive disorder. Study results and caveats: Differences in TRBV25-01 and TRBV02-01 usage did not reach significance. Compared with controls, depressed patients showed more TRBV05-01 (Vbeta 5.1) usage in CD4+ T cells.

The sequence derives from a woman between 25 and 40 years old with major depressive disorder. Input material: CD4+ T cells from PBMCs. The V call is TRBV5-1, the J call TRBJ1-1; possibly TRBD1 for D (5 bases). The CDR3 DNA is TGCGCCAGCAGCCGGGGGGGTAACACTGAAGCTTTCTTT. It yields the protein CASSRGGNTEAFF.